This TCR beta chain was observed in a study of T cell responses to AZD1222 COVID-19 vaccine. Study at large: Second doses at about 4 or about 12 weeks were pooled.

Trimming removed 7 bases from V and 1 base from J; junction bases left unmatched: 6. CDR1 is SNHLY and CDR2 is FYNNEI in the germline V gene. The CDR3 is 14 amino acids. Assay used: immunoSEQ multiplex PCR; TCRdb lists only in-frame clones, some missing. The data contain about 140,000 clones, 80% to 90% of them singletons. A note on this clone: Antigen unknown.

General study results and limits: A reported finding is that nearly half of spike-specific TCRs target unmutated variant regions. Across the whole spike, CD4 TCRs peaked at regions 160-218 and 743-854.

This sample comprised peripheral blood, obtained on day 0 of AZD1222 vaccination. This clonotype originated in an adult in good health. This rearrangement joins TRBV2 to TRBJ2-7; 8 bases are a match to TRBD2. The DNA of the CDR3 is TGTGCCAGCATCCCCACTAGCGGTTCCTACGAGCAGTACTTC. Amino acid sequence: CASIPTSGSYEQYF.